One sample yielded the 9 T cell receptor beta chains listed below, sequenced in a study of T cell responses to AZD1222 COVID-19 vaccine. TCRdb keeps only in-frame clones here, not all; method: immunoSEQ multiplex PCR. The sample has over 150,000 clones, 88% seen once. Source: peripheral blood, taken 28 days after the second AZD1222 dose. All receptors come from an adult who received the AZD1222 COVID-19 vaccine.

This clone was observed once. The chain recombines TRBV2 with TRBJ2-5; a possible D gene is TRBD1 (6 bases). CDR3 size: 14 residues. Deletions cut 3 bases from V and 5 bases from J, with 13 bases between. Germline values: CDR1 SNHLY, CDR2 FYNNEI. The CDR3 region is CASSDAGARETQYF. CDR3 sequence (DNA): TGTGCCAGCAGTGACGCAGGGGCGCGTGAGACCCAGTACTTC.

CDR3 sequence: CASSEVMGIGYTF. CDR3 bases: TGTGCCAGCAGTGAAGTGATGGGGATTGGCTACACCTTC. The J gene is TRBJ1-2, the V gene TRBV6-1; unclear D gene. CDR3 length: 13 residues. V dropped 1 base and J dropped 7 bases, with 10 bases sitting between them. Germline CDR1 reads MNHNS; CDR2 reads SASEGT.

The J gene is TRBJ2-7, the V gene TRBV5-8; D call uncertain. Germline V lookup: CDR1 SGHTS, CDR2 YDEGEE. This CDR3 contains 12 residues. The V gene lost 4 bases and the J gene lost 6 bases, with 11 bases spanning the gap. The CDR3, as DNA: TGTGCCAGCAGCCCCGATCGGTCCGAGCAGTACTTC. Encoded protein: CASSPDRSEQYF.

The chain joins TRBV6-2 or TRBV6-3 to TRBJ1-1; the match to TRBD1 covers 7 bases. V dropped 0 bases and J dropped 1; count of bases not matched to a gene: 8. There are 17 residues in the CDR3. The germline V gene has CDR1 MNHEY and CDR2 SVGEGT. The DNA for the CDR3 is TGTGCCAGCAGTTACTCGAAACCCCGGGACAGGAACACTGAAGCTTTCTTT. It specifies CASSYSKPRDRNTEAFF.

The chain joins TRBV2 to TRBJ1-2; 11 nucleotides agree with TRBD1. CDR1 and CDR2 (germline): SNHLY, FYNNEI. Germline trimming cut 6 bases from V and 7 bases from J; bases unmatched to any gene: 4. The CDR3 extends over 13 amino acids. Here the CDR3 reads CASSEGTGGGYTF. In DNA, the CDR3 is TGTGCCAGCAGCGAGGGGACAGGGGGTGGCTACACCTTC.

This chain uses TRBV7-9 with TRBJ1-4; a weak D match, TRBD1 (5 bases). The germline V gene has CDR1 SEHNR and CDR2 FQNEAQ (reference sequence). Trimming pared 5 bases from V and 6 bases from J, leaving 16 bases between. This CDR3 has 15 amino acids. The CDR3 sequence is CASSSRLGTDEKLFF. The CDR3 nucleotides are TGTGCCAGCAGCAGCCGTTTAGGGACGGATGAAAAACTGTTTTTT.

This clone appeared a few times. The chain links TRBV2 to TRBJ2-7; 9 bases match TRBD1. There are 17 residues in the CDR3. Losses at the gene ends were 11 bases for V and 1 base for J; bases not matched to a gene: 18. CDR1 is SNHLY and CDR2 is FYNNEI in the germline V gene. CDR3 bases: TGTGCCTGTCAGACGGGACAGGGAGCATCTAGGTCCTACGAGCAGTACTTC. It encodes CACQTGQGASRSYEQYF.

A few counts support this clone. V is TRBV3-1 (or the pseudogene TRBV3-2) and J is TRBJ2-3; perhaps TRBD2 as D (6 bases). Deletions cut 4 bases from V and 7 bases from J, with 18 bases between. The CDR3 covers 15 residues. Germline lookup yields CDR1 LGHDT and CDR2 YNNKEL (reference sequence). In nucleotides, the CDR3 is TGTGCCAGCAGCCGAAGGGGCGGGGCGGGAAATACGCAGTATTTT. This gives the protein CASSRRGGAGNTQYF.

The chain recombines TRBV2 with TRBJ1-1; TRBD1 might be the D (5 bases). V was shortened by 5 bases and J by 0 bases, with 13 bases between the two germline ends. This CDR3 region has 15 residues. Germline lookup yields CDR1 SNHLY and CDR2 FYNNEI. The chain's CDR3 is CASSQSDSLNTEAFF. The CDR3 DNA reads TGTGCCAGCAGTCAGTCAGACAGTTTGAACACTGAAGCTTTCTTT. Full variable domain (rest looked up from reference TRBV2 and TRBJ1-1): EPEVTQTPSHQVTQMGQEVILRCVPISNHLYFYWYRQILGQKVEFLVSFYNNEISEKSEIFDDQFSVERPDGSNFTLKIRSTKLEDSAMYFCASSQSDSLNTEAFFGQGTRLTVV.